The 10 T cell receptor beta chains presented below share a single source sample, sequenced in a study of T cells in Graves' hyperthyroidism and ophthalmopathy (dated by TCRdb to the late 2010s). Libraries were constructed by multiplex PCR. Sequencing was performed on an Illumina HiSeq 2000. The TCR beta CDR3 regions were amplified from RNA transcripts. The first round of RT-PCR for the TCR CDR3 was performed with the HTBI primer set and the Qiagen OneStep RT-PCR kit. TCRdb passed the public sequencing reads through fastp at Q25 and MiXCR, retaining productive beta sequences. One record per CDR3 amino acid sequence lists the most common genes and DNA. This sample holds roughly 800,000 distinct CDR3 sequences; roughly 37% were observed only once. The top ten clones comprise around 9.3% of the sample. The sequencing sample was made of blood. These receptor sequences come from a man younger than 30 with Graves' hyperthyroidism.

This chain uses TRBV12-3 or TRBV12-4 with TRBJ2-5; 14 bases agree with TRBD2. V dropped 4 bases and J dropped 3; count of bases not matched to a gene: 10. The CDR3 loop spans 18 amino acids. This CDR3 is CASSYSGTSGSGEETQYF. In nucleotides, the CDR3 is TGTGCCAGCAGTTACTCGGGGACTAGCGGGAGCGGGGAAGAGACCCAGTACTTC.

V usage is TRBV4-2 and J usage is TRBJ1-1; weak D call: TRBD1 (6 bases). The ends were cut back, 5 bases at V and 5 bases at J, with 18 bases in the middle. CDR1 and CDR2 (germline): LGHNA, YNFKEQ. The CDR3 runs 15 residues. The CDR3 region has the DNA TGTGCCAGCAGCTTACGGGCAAGCGGGACAACTGAAGCTTTCTTT. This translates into CASSLRASGTTEAFF.

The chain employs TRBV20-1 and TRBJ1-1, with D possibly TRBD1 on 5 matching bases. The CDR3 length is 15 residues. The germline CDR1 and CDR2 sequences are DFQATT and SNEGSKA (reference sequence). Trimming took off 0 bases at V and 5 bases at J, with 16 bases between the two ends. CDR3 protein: CSARDLVGGETEAFF. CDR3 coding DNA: TGCAGTGCTAGAGATTTGGTGGGGGGAGAAACTGAAGCTTTCTTT.

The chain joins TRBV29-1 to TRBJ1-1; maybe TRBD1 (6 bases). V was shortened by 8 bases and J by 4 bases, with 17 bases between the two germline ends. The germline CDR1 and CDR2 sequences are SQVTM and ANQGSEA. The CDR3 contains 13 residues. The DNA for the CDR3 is TGCAGCTTGGCAGGGGCCGAGGGCACTGAAGCTTTCTTT. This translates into CSLAGAEGTEAFF.

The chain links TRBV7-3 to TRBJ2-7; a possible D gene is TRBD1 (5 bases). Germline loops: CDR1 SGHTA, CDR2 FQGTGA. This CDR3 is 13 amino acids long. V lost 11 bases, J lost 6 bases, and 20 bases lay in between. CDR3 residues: CAWSVAGYGEQYF. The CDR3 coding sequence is TGTGCCTGGAGTGTGGCAGGGTACGGCGAGCAGTACTTC.

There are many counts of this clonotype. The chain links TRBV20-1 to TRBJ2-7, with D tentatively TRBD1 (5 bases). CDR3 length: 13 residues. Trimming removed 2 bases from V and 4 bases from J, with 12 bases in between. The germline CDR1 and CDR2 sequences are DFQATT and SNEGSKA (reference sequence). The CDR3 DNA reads TGCAGTGCTAGATCCACTGGGGCTTACGAGCAGTACTTC. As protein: CSARSTGAYEQYF.

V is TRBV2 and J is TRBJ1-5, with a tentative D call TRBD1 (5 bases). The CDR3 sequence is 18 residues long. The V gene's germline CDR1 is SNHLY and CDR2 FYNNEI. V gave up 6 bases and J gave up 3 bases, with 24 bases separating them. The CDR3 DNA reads TGTGCCAGCAGGCAGACTAGCGGGGGGTACTCCTACAATCAGCCCCAGCATTTT. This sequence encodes CASRQTSGGYSYNQPQHF.

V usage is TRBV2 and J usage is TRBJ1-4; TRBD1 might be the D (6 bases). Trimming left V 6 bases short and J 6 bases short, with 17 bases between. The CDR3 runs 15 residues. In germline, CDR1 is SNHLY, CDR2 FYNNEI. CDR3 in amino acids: CASSHGGQLHEKLFF. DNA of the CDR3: TGTGCCAGCAGCCACGGGGGACAACTACATGAAAAACTGTTTTTT. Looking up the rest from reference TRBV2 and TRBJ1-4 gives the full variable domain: EPEVTQTPSHQVTQMGQEVILRCVPISNHLYFYWYRQILGQKVEFLVSFYNNEISEKSEIFDDQFSVERPDGSNFTLKIRSTKLEDSAMYFCASSHGGQLHEKLFFGSGTQLSVL.

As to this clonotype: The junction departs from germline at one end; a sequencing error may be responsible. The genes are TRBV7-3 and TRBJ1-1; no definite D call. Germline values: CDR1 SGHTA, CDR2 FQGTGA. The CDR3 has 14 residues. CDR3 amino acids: CASSQESWNAEAFF. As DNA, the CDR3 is TGCGCCAGCAGCCAAGAATCCTGGAACGCTGAAGCTTTCTTT.

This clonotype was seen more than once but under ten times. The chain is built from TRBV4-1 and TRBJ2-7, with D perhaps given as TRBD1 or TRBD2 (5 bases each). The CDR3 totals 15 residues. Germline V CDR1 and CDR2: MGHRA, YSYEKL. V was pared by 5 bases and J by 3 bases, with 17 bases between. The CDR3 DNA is TGCGCCAGCAGCTCTAGGGACCAGCGCGGCTACGAGCAGTACTTC. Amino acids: CASSSRDQRGYEQYF.